In its sample, the clone carrying this T cell receptor (beta chain) was seen once. These data are taken from a study of T cell changes during pregnancy in multiple sclerosis. V shed 3 bases and J shed 1 base, with 15 bases lying between them. Germline V gives CDR1 KGHSH, CDR2 LQKENI. The CDR3 length is 16 residues. Generated by immunoSEQ multiplex PCR, the TCRdb table keeps only in-frame clones and is missing some. The table lists over 45,000 clones, 85% to 90% of them singletons. V is TRBV18 and J is TRBJ1-1, with D unresolved. This clonotype originated in a female donor with multiple sclerosis, enrolled in a pregnancy study. Sequencing was performed on CD4+ T cells from peripheral blood mononuclear cells, taken in the first trimester of pregnancy. This CDR3 is CASSPVLMSTNTEAFF. For the CDR3, the DNA is TGTGCCAGCTCACCTGTACTCATGTCCACGAACACTGAAGCTTTCTTT.